This is a list of T cell receptor beta chains from one sample in a study of T cell responses to AZD1222 COVID-19 vaccine. This table comes from immunoSEQ multiplex PCR, and its TCRdb copy is limited to in-frame clones, with some not included. The sample records fewer than 110,000 clones, 87% being singletons. Sequenced material: peripheral blood, taken 28 days after the second AZD1222 dose. The receptor set was obtained from an adult who received the AZD1222 COVID-19 vaccine. The CDR3 runs from the conserved cysteine through the conserved F or W. The D gene is left open where the match is weak. The listing skips clone size in some rows; elsewhere it reads once, few, many or a size class.

D: .
J: TRBJ2-7
V: TRBV27
size: .
CDR3: CASSPYRGGTYEQYF
DNA: TGTGCCAGCAGTCCGTACAGGGGGGGTACCTACGAGCAGTACTTC

D: TRBD1
J: TRBJ2-1
V: TRBV29-1
size: .
CDR3: CSVKTGAGEQFF
DNA: TGCAGCGTAAAGACAGGGGCAGGTGAGCAGTTCTTC

D: .
J: TRBJ1-1
V: TRBV30
size: few
CDR3: CAWTTTANTEAFF
DNA: TGTGCCTGGACTACGACTGCGAACACTGAAGCTTTCTTT

D: .
J: TRBJ1-5
V: TRBV12-3/TRBV12-4
size: .
CDR3: CASSFGDQPQHF
DNA: TGTGCCAGCAGTTTTGGGGATCAGCCCCAGCATTTT

D: TRBD1
J: TRBJ1-2
V: TRBV9
size: .
CDR3: CASSVEGTGDGYTF
DNA: TGTGCCAGCAGCGTAGAAGGGACAGGGGATGGCTACACCTTC

D: .
J: TRBJ2-5
V: TRBV6-2/TRBV6-3
size: .
CDR3: CASSYLGTAIETQYF
DNA: TGTGCCAGCAGTTACCTCGGCACCGCAATAGAGACCCAGTACTTC

D: .
J: TRBJ1-2
V: TRBV19
size: .
CDR3: CASSIPILRYGYTF
DNA: TGTGCCAGTAGTATACCCATCCTGCGCTATGGCTACACCTTC

D: .
J: TRBJ1-2
V: TRBV18
size: .
CDR3: CASSPARGNYGYTF
DNA: TGTGCCAGCTCACCAGCCAGAGGAAACTATGGCTACACCTTC

D: .
J: TRBJ1-5
V: TRBV19
size: .
CDR3: CASSQEGTSNQPQHF
DNA: TGTGCCAGTAGCCAGGAGGGTACGAGCAATCAGCCCCAGCATTTT

D: TRBD1
J: TRBJ2-5
V: TRBV6-4
size: few
CDR3: CASTRGQGQETQYF
DNA: TGTGCCAGCACCAGGGGACAGGGACAAGAGACCCAGTACTTC

D: .
J: TRBJ2-7
V: TRBV27
size: .
CDR3: CASSPTVKGYEQYF
DNA: TGTGCCAGCAGTCCTACAGTAAAGGGCTACGAGCAGTACTTC

D: TRBD1
J: TRBJ1-1
V: TRBV12-5
size: .
CDR3: CASGLGTGPTEAFF
DNA: TGTGCTAGTGGTTTGGGGACAGGGCCCACTGAAGCTTTCTTT